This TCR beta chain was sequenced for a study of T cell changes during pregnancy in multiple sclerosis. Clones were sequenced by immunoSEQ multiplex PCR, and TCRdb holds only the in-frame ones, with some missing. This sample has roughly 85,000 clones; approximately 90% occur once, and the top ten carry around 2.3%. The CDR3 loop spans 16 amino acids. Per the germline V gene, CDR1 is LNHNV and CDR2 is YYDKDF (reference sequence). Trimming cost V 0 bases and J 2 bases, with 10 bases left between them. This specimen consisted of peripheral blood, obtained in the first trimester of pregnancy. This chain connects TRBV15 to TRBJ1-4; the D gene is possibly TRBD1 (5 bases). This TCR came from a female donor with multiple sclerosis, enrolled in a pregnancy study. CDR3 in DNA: TGTGCCACCAGCAGAGAAGCGGGGCTTACTAATGAAAAACTGTTTTTT. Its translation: CATSREAGLTNEKLFF. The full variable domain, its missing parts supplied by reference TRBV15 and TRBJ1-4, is DAMVIQNPRYQVTQFGKPVTLSCSQTLNHNVMYWYQQKSSQAPKLLFHYYDKDFNNEADTPDNFQSRRPNTSFCFLDIRSPGLGDTAMYLCATSREAGLTNEKLFFGSGTQLSVL.